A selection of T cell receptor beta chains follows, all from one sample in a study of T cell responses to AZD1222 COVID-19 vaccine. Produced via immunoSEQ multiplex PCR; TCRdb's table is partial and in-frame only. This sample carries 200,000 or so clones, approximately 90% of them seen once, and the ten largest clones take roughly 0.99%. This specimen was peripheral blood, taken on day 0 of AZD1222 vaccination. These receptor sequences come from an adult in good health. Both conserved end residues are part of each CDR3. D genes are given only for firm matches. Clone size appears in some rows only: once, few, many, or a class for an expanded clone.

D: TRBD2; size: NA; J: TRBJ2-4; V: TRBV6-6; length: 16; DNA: TGTGCCAGCAGTTACCCGGGAGCGGGGGGCAAAAACATTCAGTACTTC; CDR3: CASSYPGAGGKNIQYF
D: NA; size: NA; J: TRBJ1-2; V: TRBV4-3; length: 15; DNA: TGCGCCAGCAGCCCAGAACGGGACTCCAACTATGGCTACACCTTC; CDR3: CASSPERDSNYGYTF
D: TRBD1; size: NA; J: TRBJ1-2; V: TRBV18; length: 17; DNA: TGTGCCAGCTCACCACAACTTCAACAGGGGCGATCCTATGGCTACACCTTC; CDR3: CASSPQLQQGRSYGYTF
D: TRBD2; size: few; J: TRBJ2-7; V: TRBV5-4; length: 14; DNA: TGTGCCAGCAGCTTGGGCGGGAGGGCTGGTGAGCAGTACTTC; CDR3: CASSLGGRAGEQYF
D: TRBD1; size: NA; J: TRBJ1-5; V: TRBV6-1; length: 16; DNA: TGTGCCAGCAGTGAGAGAAGGACAGGCTGGAATCAGCCCCAGCATTTT; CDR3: CASSERRTGWNQPQHF
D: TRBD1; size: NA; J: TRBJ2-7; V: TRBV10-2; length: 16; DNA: TGCGCCAGCAAGTATCCGGGACAGGGGGCGGATTACGAGCAGTACTTC; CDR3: CASKYPGQGADYEQYF
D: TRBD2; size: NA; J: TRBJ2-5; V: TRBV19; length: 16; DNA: TGTGCCAGTAGTTCCGGACTAGCGATCCTCCAAGAGACCCAGTACTTC; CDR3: CASSSGLAILQETQYF
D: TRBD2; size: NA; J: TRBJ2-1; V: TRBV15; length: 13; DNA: TGTGCCACCAGCAAACTAGCGGGCAATGAGCAGTTCTTC; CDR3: CATSKLAGNEQFF
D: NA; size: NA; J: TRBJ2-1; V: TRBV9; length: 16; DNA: TGTGCCAGCAATGGGGGGCCGGGAAGGCCCTACAATGAGCAGTTCTTC; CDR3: CASNGGPGRPYNEQFF
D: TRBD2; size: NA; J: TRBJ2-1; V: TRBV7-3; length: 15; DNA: TGTGCCAGCAGCTTAGGAGCGGGGGGGTACAATGAGCAGTTCTTC; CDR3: CASSLGAGGYNEQFF
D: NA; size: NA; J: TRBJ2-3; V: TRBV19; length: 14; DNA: TGTGCCAGTAGTAGGGGGCAGAGAGTCCATACGCAGTATTTT; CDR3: CASSRGQRVHTQYF
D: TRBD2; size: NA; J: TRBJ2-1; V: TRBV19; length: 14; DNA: TGTGCCAGTGGAATAGCGGGAGAGGGCAGTGAGCAGTTCTTC; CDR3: CASGIAGEGSEQFF
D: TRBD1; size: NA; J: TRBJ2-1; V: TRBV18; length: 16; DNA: TGTGCCAGCTCACAAACCGGGACAGGACCCGACAATGAGCAGTTCTTC; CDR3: CASSQTGTGPDNEQFF
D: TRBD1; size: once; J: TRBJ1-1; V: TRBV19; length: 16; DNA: TGTGCCAGTAGCATTCCCTCTGCAGGGGGCCGGGCTGAAGCTTTCTTT; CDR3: CASSIPSAGGRAEAFF
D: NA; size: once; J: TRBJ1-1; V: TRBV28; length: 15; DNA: TGTGCCAGCAGTTTATGGAAGCAGGGTTACACTGAAGCTTTCTTT; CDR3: CASSLWKQGYTEAFF
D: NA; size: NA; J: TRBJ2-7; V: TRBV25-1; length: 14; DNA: TGTGCCAGTTCCCGGACAGAAATTTCCTACGAGCAGTACTTC; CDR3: CASSRTEISYEQYF
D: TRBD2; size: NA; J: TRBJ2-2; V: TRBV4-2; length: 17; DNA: TGTGCCAGCAGCCAAGTTCTAGCGGGAGGGCCGACCGGGGAGCTGTTTTTT; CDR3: CASSQVLAGGPTGELFF
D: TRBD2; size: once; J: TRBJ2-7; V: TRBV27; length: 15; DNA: TGTGCCAGCAGTTCCTCGACTAGCGGGATTTACGAGCAGTACTTC; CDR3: CASSSSTSGIYEQYF
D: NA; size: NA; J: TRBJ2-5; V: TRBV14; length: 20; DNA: TGTGCCAGCAGCCAAGACGAGAGACCGGGCCCATCCATCTGCGCGGAGACCCAGTACTTC; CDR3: CASSQDERPGPSICAETQYF